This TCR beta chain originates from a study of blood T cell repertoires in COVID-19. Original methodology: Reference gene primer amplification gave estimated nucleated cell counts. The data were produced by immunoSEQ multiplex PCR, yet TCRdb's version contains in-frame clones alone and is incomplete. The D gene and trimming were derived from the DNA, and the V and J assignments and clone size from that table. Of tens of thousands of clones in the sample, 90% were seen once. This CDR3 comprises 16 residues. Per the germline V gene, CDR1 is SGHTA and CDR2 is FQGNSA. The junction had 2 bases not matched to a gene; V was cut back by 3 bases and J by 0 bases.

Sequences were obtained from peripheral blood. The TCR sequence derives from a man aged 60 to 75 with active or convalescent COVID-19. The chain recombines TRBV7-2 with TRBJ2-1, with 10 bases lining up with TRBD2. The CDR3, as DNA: TGTGCCAGCAGCTTTGGACTAGCGGTCTCCTACAATGAGCAGTTCTTC. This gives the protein CASSFGLAVSYNEQFF.